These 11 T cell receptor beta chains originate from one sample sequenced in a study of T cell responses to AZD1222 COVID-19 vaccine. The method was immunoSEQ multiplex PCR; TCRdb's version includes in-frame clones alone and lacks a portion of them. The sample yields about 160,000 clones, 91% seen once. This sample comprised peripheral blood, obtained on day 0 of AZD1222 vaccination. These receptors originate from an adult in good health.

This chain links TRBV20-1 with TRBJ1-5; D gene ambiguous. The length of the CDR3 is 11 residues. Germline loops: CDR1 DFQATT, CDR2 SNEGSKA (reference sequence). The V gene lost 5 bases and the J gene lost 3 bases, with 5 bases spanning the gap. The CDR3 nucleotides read TGCAGTGCTTTGGACAATCAGCCCCAGCATTTT. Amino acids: CSALDNQPQHF.

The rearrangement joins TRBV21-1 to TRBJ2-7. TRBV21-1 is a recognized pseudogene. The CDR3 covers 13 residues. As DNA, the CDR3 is TGTGCCATCCCTCTCACCACCTCCTACGAGCAGTACTTC. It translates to CAIPLTTSYEQYF.

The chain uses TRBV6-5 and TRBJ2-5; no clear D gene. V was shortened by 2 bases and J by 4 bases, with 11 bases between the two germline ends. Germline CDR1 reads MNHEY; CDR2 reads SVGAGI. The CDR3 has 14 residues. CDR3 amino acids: CASSYTAIGETQYF. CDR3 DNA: TGTGCCAGCAGTTACACCGCAATAGGAGAGACCCAGTACTTC.

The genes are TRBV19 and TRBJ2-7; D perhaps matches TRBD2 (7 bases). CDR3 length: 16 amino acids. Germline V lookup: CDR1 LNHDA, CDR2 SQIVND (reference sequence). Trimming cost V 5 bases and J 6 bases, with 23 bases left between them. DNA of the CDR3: TGTGCCAGTAGTCTCCCCCGGGGAGGGGGAAGTGGCGAGCAGTACTTC. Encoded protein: CASSLPRGGGSGEQYF.

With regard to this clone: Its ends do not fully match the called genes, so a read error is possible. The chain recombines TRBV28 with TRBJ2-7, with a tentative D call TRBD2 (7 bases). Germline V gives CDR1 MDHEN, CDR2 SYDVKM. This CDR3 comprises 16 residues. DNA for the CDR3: TGTGCCAGCACTTTAGCCCGGGGGGCGTCGGGAAACGAGCAGTACTTC. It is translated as CASTLARGASGNEQYF.

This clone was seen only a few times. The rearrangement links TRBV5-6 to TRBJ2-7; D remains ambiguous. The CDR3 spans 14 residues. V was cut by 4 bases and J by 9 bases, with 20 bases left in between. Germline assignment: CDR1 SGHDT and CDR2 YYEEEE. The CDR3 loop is CASSRRESLKGQYF. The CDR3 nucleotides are TGTGCCAGCAGCCGACGCGAAAGTCTTAAAGGGCAGTACTTC.

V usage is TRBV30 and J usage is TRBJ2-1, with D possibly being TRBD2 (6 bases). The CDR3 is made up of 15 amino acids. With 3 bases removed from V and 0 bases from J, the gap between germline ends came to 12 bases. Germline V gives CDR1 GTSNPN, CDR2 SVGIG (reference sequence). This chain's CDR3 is CAWSKLASSYNEQFF. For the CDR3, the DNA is TGTGCCTGGAGCAAACTAGCAAGCTCCTACAATGAGCAGTTCTTC.

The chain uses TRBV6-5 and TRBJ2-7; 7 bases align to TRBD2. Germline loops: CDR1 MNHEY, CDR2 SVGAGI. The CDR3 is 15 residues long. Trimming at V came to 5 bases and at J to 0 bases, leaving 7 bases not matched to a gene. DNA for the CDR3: TGTGCCAGCAGTCCTGAAGGCGGGAGCTCCTACGAGCAGTACTTC. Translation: CASSPEGGSSYEQYF.

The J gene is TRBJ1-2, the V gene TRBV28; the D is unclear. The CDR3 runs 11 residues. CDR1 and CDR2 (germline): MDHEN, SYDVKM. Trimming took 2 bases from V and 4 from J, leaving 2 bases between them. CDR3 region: CASSLTYGYTF. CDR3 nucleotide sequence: TGTGCCAGCAGTTTAACCTATGGCTACACCTTC.

The CDR3: CASSFHSLPGNTIYF. The CDR3 DNA sequence: TGTGCCAGCAGCTTTCACAGCTTACCTGGAAACACCATATATTTT. The chain recombines TRBV5-5 with TRBJ1-3; D uncertain. Germline loops: CDR1 SGHKS, CDR2 YYEKEE (reference sequence). The V end was cut by 2 bases, the J end by 2 bases, with 11 bases between. This CDR3 has 15 amino acids.

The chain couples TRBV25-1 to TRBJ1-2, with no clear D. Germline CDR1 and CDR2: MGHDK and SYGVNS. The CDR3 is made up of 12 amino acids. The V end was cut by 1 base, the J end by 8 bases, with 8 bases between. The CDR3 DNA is TGTGCCAGCAGTGAATTAAAACTCGGCTACACCTTC. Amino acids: CASSELKLGYTF.